Listed below are T cell receptor beta chains from one sample, sequenced in a study of T cells in Graves' hyperthyroidism and ophthalmopathy. TCRdb fed the multiplex PCR reads into MiXCR, producing one record per CDR3 protein. The data show more than 300,000 distinct CDR3 sequences, with approximately 13% seen just once and 9.2% held by the top ten. Sequenced sample: blood. The receptors come from a woman aged 18-29 years with Graves' hyperthyroidism. The CDR3 runs from the conserved cysteine through the conserved F or W. The D gene is left open where the match is weak. Clone size is stated in some rows and not others, as once, few, many or a class when expanded.

v_call,d_call,clone_size,cdr3_length,j_call,cdr3_aa,cdr3_nt
TRBV13,.,many,15,TRBJ1-4,CASRPSREKKWKLFF,TGTGCCAGCAGACCCAGCCGGGAAAAAAAGTGGAAACTGTTTTTT
TRBV4-3,.,few,16,TRBJ2-7,CASSQVTGPSSYEQYF,TGCGCCAGCAGCCAAGTGACGGGGCCGAGCTCCTACGAGCAGTACTTC
TRBV3-1,.,many,12,TRBJ2-5,CASSQDRETQYF,TGTGCCAGCAGCCAAGATAGAGAGACCCAGTACTTC
TRBV28,.,many,15,TRBJ2-3,CASSLQGKSTDTQYF,TGTGCCAGCAGTTTACAGGGGAAGTCGACAGATACGCAGTATTTT
TRBV20-1,TRBD2,few,14,TRBJ2-1,CSAFSPSGGNEQFF,TGCAGTGCTTTTTCCCCTAGCGGGGGCAATGAGCAGTTCTTC
TRBV5-8,TRBD1,many,16,TRBJ2-1,CASSYSHGTGSYEQFF,TGTGCCAGCAGCTACTCACATGGGACAGGGAGCTATGAGCAGTTCTTC
TRBV12-3/TRBV12-4,.,many,16,TRBJ2-1,CASSPGTLPHYNEQFF,TGTGCCAGCAGTCCCGGGACTCTACCACATTACAATGAGCAGTTCTTC
TRBV6-1,TRBD2,many,14,TRBJ2-7,CASIVRGGGFEQYF,TGTGCCAGCATAGTTCGGGGGGGGGGCTTCGAGCAGTACTTC
TRBV28,.,many,16,TRBJ2-1,CASSLRQPRRYNEQFF,TGTGCCAGCAGTTTACGACAGCCTAGACGTTACAATGAGCAGTTCTTC
TRBV9,.,few,11,TRBJ1-1,CASSAGNEAFF,TGTGCCAGCAGCGCCGGGAATGAAGCTTTCTTT
TRBV28,.,many,14,TRBJ2-5,CASSLDHLGWTQYF,TGTGCCAGCAGTCTTGATCACTTGGGGTGGACCCAGTACTTC
TRBV6-1,TRBD2,many,15,TRBJ2-3,CASRQSGGNTDTQYF,TGTGCCAGCAGACAGAGCGGGGGGAACACAGATACGCAGTATTTT
TRBV6-2/TRBV6-3,.,.,21,TRBJ2-7,CASSGTGAILISIIRSYEQYF,TGTGCCAGCAGTGGAACGGGGGCGATACTTATCTCCATTATCCGATCCTACGAGCAGTACTTC
TRBV5-4,TRBD1,few,17,TRBJ2-2,CASSLFPGQGGTGELFF,TGTGCCAGCAGCTTATTTCCGGGACAGGGGGGCACCGGGGAGCTGTTTTTT
TRBV3-1,TRBD2,many,16,TRBJ2-2,CASSHLGGRTTGELFF,TGTGCCAGCAGCCACTTGGGCGGGAGGACCACCGGGGAGCTGTTTTTT
TRBV6-1,TRBD1,many,17,TRBJ2-4,CASSFAPGTGVGDIQYF,TGTGCCAGCAGTTTTGCTCCCGGGACAGGGGTCGGGGACATTCAGTACTTC
TRBV7-2,.,.,14,TRBJ2-7,CASSLAHGAYERYF,TGTGCCAGCAGCTTAGCGCACGGGGCCTACGAGCGGTACTTC
TRBV7-2,.,many,15,TRBJ2-3,CASSLAGGALGTQYF,TGTGCCAGCAGCTTAGCGGGGGGAGCCCTAGGTACGCAGTATTTT
TRBV28,TRBD2,many,15,TRBJ2-4,CASTSVGGAKNIQYF,TGTGCCAGCACCTCGGTCGGGGGGGCCAAAAACATTCAGTACTTC
TRBV4-3,.,many,14,TRBJ2-7,CASSQDARAYEQYF,TGCGCCAGCAGCCAAGATGCCCGAGCCTACGAGCAGTACTTC
TRBV6-1,.,many,16,TRBJ2-7,CASSEEGGGLYERQYF,TGTGCCAGCAGTGAAGAAGGAGGGGGACTATACGAGCGGCAGTACTTC
TRBV2,.,many,13,TRBJ2-2,CASSPGSTGELFF,TGTGCCAGCAGTCCCGGAAGCACCGGGGAGCTGTTTTTT
TRBV6-1,TRBD1,many,13,TRBJ2-1,CASNEGDRAKQFF,TGTGCCAGCAACGAAGGGGACAGGGCAAAGCAGTTCTTC
TRBV2,.,many,12,TRBJ1-5,CASTQRGQPQHF,TGTGCCAGCACCCAAAGAGGTCAGCCCCAGCATTTT
TRBV7-3,TRBD1,many,15,TRBJ2-1,CASSRSGTEYNEQFF,TGTGCCAGCAGCCGATCCGGGACAGAGTACAATGAGCAGTTCTTC
TRBV7-9,.,.,15,TRBJ1-1,CASSPKVFMNTEAFF,TGTGCCAGCAGCCCGAAGGTGTTCATGAACACTGAAGCTTTCTTT
TRBV19,.,.,13,TRBJ1-2,CASSMARIGGYTF,TGTGCCAGTAGTATGGCAAGGATCGGAGGCTACACCTTC
TRBV20-1,.,many,14,TRBJ2-3,CSARDGIGTDTQYF,TGCAGTGCTAGAGACGGGATCGGCACAGATACGCAGTATTTT